Below, 11 T cell receptor beta chains from the same sample are listed, as sequenced in a study of blood T cell repertoires in COVID-19. Generated by immunoSEQ multiplex PCR, the TCRdb table keeps only in-frame clones and is missing some. This repertoire shows some 220,000 clones, roughly 84% found once; its top ten account for 15% to 20%. Sequenced input: peripheral blood. These receptors all stem from an elderly woman with active or convalescent COVID-19.

The rearrangement joins TRBV7-2 to TRBJ2-7; maybe TRBD2 (6 bases). The CDR3 is made up of 14 amino acids. Germline V CDR1 and CDR2: SGHTA, FQGNSA. Trimming took off 6 bases at V and 3 bases at J, with 15 bases between the two ends. This CDR3 reads CASSRAPGDYEQYF. The CDR3 DNA reads TGTGCCAGCAGTCGGGCGCCGGGGGACTACGAGCAGTACTTC.

The chain couples TRBV6-2 or TRBV6-3 to TRBJ1-5; D not certain. The V end lost 5 bases, the J end lost 12 bases, and 14 bases lay between the germline ends. Looked up from germline, CDR1 is MNHEY and CDR2 is SVGEGT. The CDR3 loop spans 12 amino acids. The CDR3 sequence is CASSAETEGQHF. CDR3 DNA sequence: TGTGCCAGCAGTGCAGAAACAGAAGGCCAGCATTTT.

The chain joins TRBV6-4 to TRBJ2-1; D uncertain. Germline CDR1 reads MRHNA; CDR2 reads SNTAGT. CDR3 length: 15 amino acids. Deletions cut 5 bases from V and 0 bases from J, with 11 bases between. CDR3 in amino acids: CASSLDWNSYNEQFF. The CDR3 nucleotides read TGTGCCAGCAGTCTTGACTGGAACTCCTACAATGAGCAGTTCTTC.

A single count supports this clone. The CDR3: CASSFQGGVYEQYF. CDR3 nucleotides: TGTGCCAGCAGTTTTCAAGGGGGTGTTTACGAGCAGTACTTC. This chain connects TRBV6-6 to TRBJ2-7, with D possibly TRBD1 on 6 matching bases. Per the germline V gene, CDR1 is MNHNY and CDR2 is SVGAGI (reference sequence). V lost 4 bases and J 4 bases, leaving 14 bases between the germline ends. The CDR3 runs 14 residues.

In its sample, this clone was seen once. J is TRBJ2-7 and V is TRBV6-5, with 9 bases aligning to TRBD1. In germline, CDR1 is MNHEY, CDR2 SVGAGI. Losses at the gene ends were 7 bases for V and 6 bases for J; bases not matched to a gene: 4. The CDR3 length is 12 residues. The CDR3 sequence is CASKGQGGEQYF. In nucleotides, the CDR3 is TGTGCCAGCAAGGGACAGGGAGGCGAGCAGTACTTC.

The genes are TRBV20-1 and TRBJ2-1; D might be TRBD2 (6 bases). In germline, CDR1 is DFQATT, CDR2 SNEGSKA (reference sequence). This CDR3 has 13 residues. The V end was cut by 3 bases, the J end by 7 bases, with 13 bases between. CDR3 protein: CSASVPAGNEQFF. In nucleotides, the CDR3 is TGCAGTGCTAGTGTCCCCGCGGGGAATGAGCAGTTCTTC.

This chain joins TRBV5-1 and TRBJ2-2; D may be TRBD1 (6 bases). Germline V lookup: CDR1 SGHRS, CDR2 YFSETQ. Trimming removed 0 bases from V and 5 bases from J, with 14 bases in between. The CDR3 loop spans 16 amino acids. In DNA, the CDR3 is TGCGCCAGCAGCTTGGCCACAGGGTCGGTTACCGGGGAGCTGTTTTTT. Its protein is CASSLATGSVTGELFF. The full variable domain, in which reference TRBV5-1 and TRBJ2-2 provide the parts outside the CDR3, is KAGVTQTPRYLIKTRGQQVTLSCSPISGHRSVSWYQQTPGQGLQFLFEYFSETQRNKGNFPGRFSGRQFSNSRSEMNVSTLELGDSALYLCASSLATGSVTGELFFGEGSRLTVL.

The CDR3 nucleotides read TGTGCCAGTAGTATGTTCACAGGGGGCGCGTATGGCTACACCTTC. Its translation is CASSMFTGGAYGYTF. This chain joins TRBV19 and TRBJ1-2; 9 nucleotides agree with TRBD1. Germline V gene data show CDR1 as LNHDA and CDR2 as SQIVND (reference sequence). The CDR3 spans 15 residues. J was trimmed by 5 bases and V by 3 bases; bases with no gene match: 7. Together with reference TRBV19 and TRBJ1-2, the CDR3 gives the full variable domain: DGGITQSPKYLFRKEGQNVTLSCEQNLNHDAMYWYRQDPGQGLRLIYYSQIVNDFQKGDIAEGYSVSREKKESFPLTVTSAQKNPTAFYLCASSMFTGGAYGYTFGSGTRLTVV.

J is TRBJ1-6 and V is TRBV5-6, with D perhaps matching TRBD1 (5 bases). The germline V and J ends were trimmed by 6 bases and 4 bases, with 11 bases remaining between them. The germline V gene encodes CDR1 SGHDT and CDR2 YYEEEE. This CDR3 region has 14 residues. CDR3 DNA: TGTGCCAGCACCCTGACAGCATATAATTCACCCCTCCACTTT. Its protein is CASTLTAYNSPLHF.

J is TRBJ2-3 and V is TRBV4-3; 11 nucleotides align to TRBD2. Germline trimming cut 4 bases from V and 2 bases from J; bases unmatched to any gene: 14. The CDR3 runs to 19 residues. The germline V gene encodes CDR1 LGHNA and CDR2 YSLEER. CDR3 DNA: TGCGCCAGCAGCCTTCAACTAGCGGGAGTCCTAAGTTTCACAGATACGCAGTATTTT. Its protein product is CASSLQLAGVLSFTDTQYF.

This clone was observed a single time. This chain uses TRBV7-3 with TRBJ2-1; D may be TRBD1 (6 bases). The germline CDR1 and CDR2 sequences are SGHTA and FQGTGA. The V and J ends lost 5 bases and 9 bases respectively, with 14 bases between them. The CDR3 has 13 amino acids. CDR3 coding DNA: TGTGCCAGCAGCCTACAAACAGGGTTTGAGCAGTTCTTC. Its protein product is CASSLQTGFEQFF.